This entry lists 31 T cell receptor beta chains sequenced from one sample in a study of cytotoxic CD8 clonotypes in ibrutinib-treated CLL. Only in-frame clones appear in the TCRdb table, and some are missing; sequencing was by immunoSEQ multiplex PCR. This sample has around 300,000 clones; around four fifths occur once, and the top ten carry about 6.7%. Sequenced material: PBMCs, taken before ibrutinib treatment. The origin of the receptors is a human donor with chronic lymphocytic leukemia.

The chain carries TRBV6-4 and TRBJ2-1, with 8 bases fitting TRBD2. The CDR3 totals 15 residues. The germline CDR1 and CDR2 sequences are MRHNA and SNTAGT. Trimming cost V 6 bases and J 7 bases; bases outside gene matches: 11. Here the CDR3 DNA reads TGTGCCAGCAGCAAGGTTAGCGGGATCGGGAATGAGCAGTTCTTC. Its translation is CASSKVSGIGNEQFF.

This clone was counted a single time. The genes are TRBV5-4 and TRBJ2-7, with 7 bases that match TRBD1. J lost 0 bases, V lost 0 bases, and 3 bases had no gene match. The CDR3 runs to 15 residues. Germline V lookup: CDR1 SGHNT, CDR2 YYREEE (reference sequence). The CDR3, as DNA: TGTGCCAGCAGCTTGGTGGCAGGGGGCTCCTACGAGCAGTACTTC. This sequence encodes CASSLVAGGSYEQYF.

V and J are TRBV6-6 and TRBJ1-4; 10 bases are a match to TRBD1. Trimming at V came to 0 bases and at J to 8 bases, leaving 3 bases not matched to a gene. CDR3 length: 15 amino acids. CDR1 and CDR2 from the germline V gene are MNHNY and SVGAGI (reference sequence). The CDR3 bases are TGTGCCAGCAGTTACTCGAGACAGGGGGCGGAAAAACTGTTTTTT. It is translated as CASSYSRQGAEKLFF.

The chain is built from TRBV27 and TRBJ2-7, with a tentative D call TRBD2 (5 bases). V lost 6 bases and J lost 3, with 18 bases in between. The CDR3 extends over 15 amino acids. Germline V gene lookup returns CDR1 MNHEY and CDR2 SMNVEV (reference sequence). The CDR3 DNA follows: TGTGCCAGCAGATCGTATTATCTCGGGGACTACGAGCAGTACTTC. Translation gives CASRSYYLGDYEQYF.

The chain joins TRBV25-1 to TRBJ1-1; TRBD1 might be the D (5 bases). The germline V gene has CDR1 MGHDK and CDR2 SYGVNS. V was shortened by 4 bases and J by 4 bases, with 10 bases between the two germline ends. This CDR3 is 13 amino acids long. For the CDR3, the DNA is TGTGCCAGCAGTGCCACGACAGTCACTGAAGCTTTCTTT. Its translation is CASSATTVTEAFF.

V gene TRBV6-5 combines with J gene TRBJ1-2; D might be TRBD1 (6 bases). CDR3 length: 13 amino acids. CDR1 and CDR2 (germline): MNHEY, SVGAGI. Between the trimmed V and J ends, which lost 2 bases and 7 bases, there was a span of 11 bases. The CDR3 coding sequence is TGTGCCAGCAGTTACGGGGGGCCGTCTGGCTACACCTTC. The encoded protein is CASSYGGPSGYTF.

This sequence joins TRBV4-2 and TRBJ2-3, with a weak D call TRBD2 (6 bases). This CDR3 is 17 amino acids long. CDR1 and CDR2 from the germline V gene are LGHNA and YNFKEQ. Trimming left V 0 bases short and J 1 base short, with 14 bases between. The CDR3 loop is CASSQDGASEGTDTQYF. DNA for the CDR3: TGTGCCAGCAGCCAAGATGGGGCTAGCGAGGGCACAGATACGCAGTATTTT.

The J gene is TRBJ2-5, the V gene TRBV6-5, with D tentatively TRBD1 (5 bases). There are 15 residues in the CDR3. In germline, CDR1 is MNHEY, CDR2 SVGAGI. V was cut by 0 bases and J by 2 bases, with 10 bases left in between. CDR3 sequence (DNA): TGTGCCAGCAGTTACTCTTTGCGACAGCAAGAGACCCAGTACTTC. This sequence encodes CASSYSLRQQETQYF.

This chain connects TRBV4-2 to TRBJ1-2; possibly TRBD1 for D (5 bases). This CDR3 contains 15 residues. The germline V gene has CDR1 LGHNA and CDR2 YNFKEQ. Trimming cost V 0 bases and J 8 bases, with 16 bases left between them. In DNA, the CDR3 is TGTGCCAGCAGCCAAGATCACGGGGGTCGTGAGGGCTACACCTTC. It encodes CASSQDHGGREGYTF.

The chain recombines TRBV30 with TRBJ2-2; no clear D. The V end was cut by 2 bases, the J end by 4 bases, with 8 bases between. In germline, CDR1 is GTSNPN, CDR2 SVGIG (reference sequence). The CDR3 runs 13 residues. In DNA form, the CDR3 reads TGTGCCTGGAGTCCGGGCGTCACCGGGGAGCTGTTTTTT. It encodes CAWSPGVTGELFF.

The DNA of the CDR3 is TGTGCCAGCAGCGTGGACCGTTCTCCAGCTAACTATGGCTACACCTTC. Residues: CASSVDRSPANYGYTF. V gene TRBV9 combines with J gene TRBJ1-2; no clear D gene. There are 16 residues in the CDR3. Germline lookup yields CDR1 SGDLS and CDR2 YYNGEE. V lost 2 bases and J 0 bases, leaving 14 bases between the germline ends.

The chain is built from TRBV18 and TRBJ2-4; weak D call: TRBD2 (6 bases). The V end lost 0 bases, the J end lost 8 bases, and 11 bases lay between the germline ends. Germline CDR1 KGHSH, CDR2 LQKENI. The CDR3 is 14 amino acids. The CDR3 DNA sequence: TGTGCCAGCTCACCACCGGGACTTGTGGACATTCAGTACTTC. It translates to CASSPPGLVDIQYF.

In this sample, this clone turned up a few times. The CDR3 DNA sequence: TGTGCCAGCAGCTTAGCTCCTGGGAGGGAGCAGTACTTC. This encodes CASSLAPGREQYF. The V call is TRBV7-2, the J call TRBJ2-7; D is possibly TRBD2 (6 bases). The CDR3 is 13 residues long. CDR1 and CDR2 from the germline V gene are SGHTA and FQGNSA. V was clipped by 0 bases and J by 7 bases, with 10 bases between them.

The CDR3 sequence: CAWRPGGSYEQYF. The CDR3 DNA is TGTGCCTGGAGGCCAGGGGGGTCCTACGAGCAGTACTTC. This rearrangement joins TRBV30 to TRBJ2-7; a weak D match, TRBD1 (7 bases). The germline CDR1 and CDR2 sequences are GTSNPN and SVGIG (reference sequence). There are 13 residues in the CDR3. Trimming left V 3 bases short and J 1 base short, with 10 bases between.

A remark on this clone: This same CDR3 is encoded by further DNA sequences in the sample. This chain joins TRBV7-2 and TRBJ2-5, with D uncertain. The CDR3 consists of 12 residues. Germline CDR1 and CDR2: SGHTA and FQGNSA. The ends were cut back, 1 base at V and 1 base at J, with 1 base in the middle. CDR3 in DNA: TGTGCCAGCAGCTTAGGCCAAGAGACCCAGTACTTC. Residues: CASSLGQETQYF.

V usage is TRBV30 and J usage is TRBJ2-7; tentative D call: TRBD1 (6 bases). Germline CDR1 is GTSNPN and CDR2 is SVGIG (reference sequence). This CDR3 comprises 14 residues. Trimming left V 4 bases short and J 2 bases short, with 15 bases between. CDR3 bases: TGTGCCTGGACTCGGAGACAGGCGGCCTACGAGCAGTACTTC. Translation: CAWTRRQAAYEQYF.

This clone was picked up one time. CDR3 in DNA: TGCGCCAGCAGCATTCTGGCAGACTACGAGCAGTACTTC. Its translation: CASSILADYEQYF. The chain carries TRBV5-1 and TRBJ2-7; no clear D gene. CDR1 is SGHRS and CDR2 is YFSETQ in the germline V gene. Trimming took off 4 bases at V and 3 bases at J, with 11 bases between the two ends. This CDR3 region has 13 residues.

In DNA, the CDR3 is TGTGCCAGCGTTGACAGGGAGAACACTGAAGCTTTCTTT. This codes for CASVDRENTEAFF. This chain links TRBV6-1 with TRBJ1-1; 7 bases match TRBD1. CDR1 and CDR2 from the germline V gene are MNHNS and SASEGT. The CDR3 is 13 residues long. V was clipped by 8 bases and J by 1 base; unmatched bases: 4.

The V and J genes are TRBV5-6 and TRBJ2-6, with D unclear. CDR1 and CDR2 from the germline V gene are SGHDT and YYEEEE. CDR3 size: 14 residues. V lost 4 bases and J lost 2, with 7 bases in between. The CDR3 reads CASSPSPGANVLTF. CDR3 DNA: TGTGCCAGCAGCCCCAGTCCTGGGGCCAACGTCCTGACTTTC.

The chain has TRBV6-1 and TRBJ1-4; D may be TRBD1 (5 bases). The CDR3 loop spans 18 amino acids. Germline V gene data show CDR1 as MNHNS and CDR2 as SASEGT. The V end was cut by 0 bases, the J end by 0 bases, with 14 bases between. In nucleotides, the CDR3 is TGTGCCAGCAGTGAAGCGCTTCCAGGGTATACAACTAATGAAAAACTGTTTTTT. It codes for CASSEALPGYTTNEKLFF.

The chain links TRBV18 to TRBJ1-5; D is unclear. Germline CDR1 and CDR2: KGHSH and LQKENI. CDR3 length equals 13 residues. V lost 2 bases to trimming and J lost 7 bases, with 9 bases between them. The CDR3 DNA follows: TGTGCCAGCTCACCAGACATAGAACAGCCCCAGCATTTT. Amino acids: CASSPDIEQPQHF. The complete variable domain, with remaining parts taken from reference TRBV18 and TRBJ1-5, reads NAGVMQNPRHLVRRRGQEARLRCSPMKGHSHVYWYRQLPEEGLKFMVYLQKENIIDESGMPKERFSAEFPKEGPSILRIQQVVRGDSAAYFCASSPDIEQPQHFGDGTRLSIL.

The chain links TRBV5-4 to TRBJ1-3; 7 nucleotides align to TRBD1. Germline CDR1 and CDR2: SGHNT and YYREEE (reference sequence). V lost 1 base and J lost 3; bases outside the gene matches: 10. This CDR3 spans 17 amino acids. In nucleotides, the CDR3 is TGTGCCAGCAGCTTGACCCTGCGACAGGGTCGTGGAAACACCATATATTTT. Its protein is CASSLTLRQGRGNTIYF. The full variable domain, completed using reference TRBV5-4 and TRBJ1-3, is ETGVTQSPTHLIKTRGQQVTLRCSSQSGHNTVSWYQQALGQGPQFIFQYYREEENGRGNFPPRFSGLQFPNYSSELNVNALELDDSALYLCASSLTLRQGRGNTIYFGEGSWLTVV.

This chain links TRBV7-8 with TRBJ2-2; TRBD2 aligns across 16 bases. J gave up 6 bases and V 3 bases, and 7 bases lay outside the gene matches. The CDR3 extends over 18 amino acids. Germline lookup yields CDR1 SGHVS and CDR2 FQNEAQ. Written as DNA, the CDR3 is TGTGCCAGCAGCTTCCCCGGGACTAGCGGGAGGGCGGCCGGGGAGCTGTTTTTT. It encodes CASSFPGTSGRAAGELFF.

This sequence joins TRBV4-1 and TRBJ2-7; TRBD2 matches 12 bases. The CDR3 runs to 18 residues. The germline V gene has CDR1 MGHRA and CDR2 YSYEKL. The V segment lost 1 base and the J segment 2 bases; nucleotides outside the gene matches: 9. The CDR3 sequence: CASSQAPLAGGFTYEQYF. For the CDR3, the DNA is TGCGCCAGCAGCCAAGCTCCCCTAGCGGGGGGGTTTACCTACGAGCAGTACTTC.

In DNA, the CDR3 is TGTGCCAGCAGCTTTCGCAGCGAGAACACTGAAGCTTTCTTT. Amino acids: CASSFRSENTEAFF. V is TRBV7-9 and J is TRBJ1-1; no clear D gene. This CDR3 contains 14 residues. Germline V gene lookup returns CDR1 SEHNR and CDR2 FQNEAQ (reference sequence). V was cut by 3 bases and J by 1 base, with 9 bases left in between.

The gene calls are TRBV7-9 and TRBJ1-5; tentative D call: TRBD1 (6 bases). The CDR3 is made up of 16 amino acids. Trimming took off 3 bases at V and 5 bases at J, with 17 bases between the two ends. Per the germline V gene, CDR1 is SEHNR and CDR2 is FQNEAQ (reference sequence). This CDR3 is CASSLGGLRNYQPQHF. In DNA, the CDR3 is TGTGCCAGCAGCTTGGGGGGGCTCAGGAACTATCAGCCCCAGCATTTT.

The rearrangement links TRBV7-2 to TRBJ1-1; a possible D gene is TRBD1 (5 bases). V lost 3 bases and J lost 3, with 11 bases in between. The CDR3 has 14 residues. CDR1 SGHTA and CDR2 FQGNSA come from the germline V gene. CDR3 DNA sequence: TGTGCCAGCAGCTTGGCATGGGACGACACTGAAGCTTTCTTT. It yields the protein CASSLAWDDTEAFF.

The J gene is TRBJ1-2, the V gene TRBV4-3; D uncertain. Trimming removed 0 bases from V and 4 bases from J, with 12 bases in between. This CDR3 spans 15 amino acids. CDR1 and CDR2 from the germline V gene are LGHNA and YSLEER. CDR3 DNA sequence: TGCGCCAGCAGCCAAGATGAGACCGTGGGCTATGGCTACACCTTC. Translation: CASSQDETVGYGYTF.

The J gene is TRBJ2-3, the V gene TRBV4-3; a possible D gene is TRBD2 (6 bases). The V gene lost 3 bases and the J gene lost 1 base, with 11 bases spanning the gap. This CDR3 contains 15 residues. Per germline, CDR1 LGHNA and CDR2 YSLEER. The CDR3 region is CASSQNTGGTDTQYF. The CDR3 coding sequence is TGCGCCAGCAGCCAGAATACGGGAGGCACAGATACGCAGTATTTT.

This chain's CDR3 is CASPPGTRTDTQYF. The CDR3 DNA reads TGTGCCTCCCCCCCAGGGACAAGGACAGATACGCAGTATTTT. This rearrangement joins TRBV6-1 to TRBJ2-3; a weak D match, TRBD1 (6 bases). The CDR3 loop spans 14 amino acids. Germline CDR1 MNHNS, CDR2 SASEGT. Trimming pared 11 bases from V and 3 bases from J, leaving 18 bases between.

The chain is built from TRBV7-9 and TRBJ2-3; 7 nucleotides line up with TRBD2. The V gene end was trimmed by 6 bases and the J gene end by 4 bases; junction bases not matched to a gene: 7. CDR1 is SEHNR and CDR2 is FQNEAQ in the germline V gene (reference sequence). CDR3 length: 14 residues. The CDR3 protein is CASSRRERADTQYF. In nucleotides, the CDR3 is TGTGCCAGCAGTAGGCGGGAGAGGGCAGATACGCAGTATTTT.